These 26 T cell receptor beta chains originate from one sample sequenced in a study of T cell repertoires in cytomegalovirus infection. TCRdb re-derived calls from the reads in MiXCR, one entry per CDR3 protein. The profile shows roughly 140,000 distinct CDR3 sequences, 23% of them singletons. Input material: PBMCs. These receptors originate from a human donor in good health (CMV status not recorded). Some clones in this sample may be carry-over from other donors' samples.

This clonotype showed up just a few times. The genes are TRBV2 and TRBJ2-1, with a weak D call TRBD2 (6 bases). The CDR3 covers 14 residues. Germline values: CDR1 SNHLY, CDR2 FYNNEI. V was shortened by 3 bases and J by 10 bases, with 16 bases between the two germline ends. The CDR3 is CASSELAVNGEQFF. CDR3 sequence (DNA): TGTGCCAGCAGTGAGTTAGCGGTCAATGGGGAGCAGTTCTTC.

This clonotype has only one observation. The CDR3: CASSFDRGRGTQYF. In DNA form, the CDR3 reads TGTGCCAGCAGTTTCGACAGGGGGCGCGGGACCCAGTACTTC. The V gene is TRBV6-8, the J gene TRBJ2-5, with 10 bases fitting TRBD1. Germline CDR1 MNHGY, CDR2 SAAAGT. The CDR3 totals 14 residues. V lost 4 bases and J lost 7; bases outside the gene matches: 6.

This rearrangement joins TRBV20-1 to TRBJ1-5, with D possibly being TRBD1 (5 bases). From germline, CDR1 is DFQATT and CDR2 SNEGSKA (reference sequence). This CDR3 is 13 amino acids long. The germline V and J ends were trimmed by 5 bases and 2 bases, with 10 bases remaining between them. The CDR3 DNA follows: TGCAGTGCTGGGGACCAAGGCAATCAGCCCCAGCATTTT. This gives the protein CSAGDQGNQPQHF.

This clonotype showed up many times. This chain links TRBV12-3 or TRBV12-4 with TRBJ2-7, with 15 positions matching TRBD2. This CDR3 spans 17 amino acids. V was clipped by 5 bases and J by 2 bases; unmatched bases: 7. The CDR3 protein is CASSAGLAGGTTYEQYF. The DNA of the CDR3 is TGTGCCAGCAGTGCGGGACTAGCGGGAGGTACTACCTACGAGCAGTACTTC.

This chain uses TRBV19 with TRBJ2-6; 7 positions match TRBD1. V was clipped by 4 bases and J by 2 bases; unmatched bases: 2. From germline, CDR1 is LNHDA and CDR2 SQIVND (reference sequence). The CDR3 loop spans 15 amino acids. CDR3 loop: CASSTGQAGANVLTF. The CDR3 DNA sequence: TGTGCCAGTAGTACAGGACAGGCTGGGGCCAACGTCCTGACTTTC.

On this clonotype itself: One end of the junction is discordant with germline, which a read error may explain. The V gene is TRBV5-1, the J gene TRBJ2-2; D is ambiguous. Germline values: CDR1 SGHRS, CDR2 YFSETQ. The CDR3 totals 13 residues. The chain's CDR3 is CASRVAPTVELFF. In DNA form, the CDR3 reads TGCGCCAGCAGAGTAGCCCCCACCGTGGAGCTGTTTTTT.

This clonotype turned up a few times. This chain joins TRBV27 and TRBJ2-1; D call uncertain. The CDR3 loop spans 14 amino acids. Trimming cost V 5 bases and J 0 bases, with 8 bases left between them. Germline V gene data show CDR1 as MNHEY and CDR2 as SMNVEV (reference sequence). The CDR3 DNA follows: TGTGCCAGCAGTCCTCTAAGCTCCTACAATGAGCAGTTCTTC. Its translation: CASSPLSSYNEQFF.

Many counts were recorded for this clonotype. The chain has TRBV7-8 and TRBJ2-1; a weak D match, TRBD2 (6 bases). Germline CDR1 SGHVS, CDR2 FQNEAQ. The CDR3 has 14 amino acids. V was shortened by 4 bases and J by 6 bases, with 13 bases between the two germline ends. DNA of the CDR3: TGTGCCAGCAGCTCTTACGGGACTCTCAATGAGCAGTTCTTC. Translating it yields CASSSYGTLNEQFF. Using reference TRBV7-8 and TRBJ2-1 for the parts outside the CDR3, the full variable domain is GAGVSQSPRYKVAKRGQDVALRCDPISGHVSLFWYQQALGQGPEFLTYFQNEAQLDKSGLPSDRFFAERPEGSVSTLKIQRTQQEDSAVYLCASSSYGTLNEQFFGPGTRLTVL.

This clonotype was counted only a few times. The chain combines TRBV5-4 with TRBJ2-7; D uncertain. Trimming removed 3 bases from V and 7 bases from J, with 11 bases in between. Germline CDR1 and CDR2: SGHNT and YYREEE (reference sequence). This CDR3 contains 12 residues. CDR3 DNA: TGTGCCAGCAGCTATGCGGTGGGGGAGCAGTACTTC. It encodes CASSYAVGEQYF.

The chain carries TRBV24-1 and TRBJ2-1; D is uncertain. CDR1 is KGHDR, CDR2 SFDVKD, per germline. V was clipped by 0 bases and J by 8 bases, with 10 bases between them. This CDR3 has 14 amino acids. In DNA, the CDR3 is TGTGCCACCAGTGATTTGGGGGTGGATCATGAGCAGTTCTTC. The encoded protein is CATSDLGVDHEQFF.

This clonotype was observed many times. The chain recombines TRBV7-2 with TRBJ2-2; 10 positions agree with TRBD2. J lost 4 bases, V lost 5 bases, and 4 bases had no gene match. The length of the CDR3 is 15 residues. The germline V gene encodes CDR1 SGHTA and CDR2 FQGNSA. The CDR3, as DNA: TGTGCCAGCAGCCTCGTAGCGGGAGGCACCGGGGAGCTGTTTTTT. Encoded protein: CASSLVAGGTGELFF. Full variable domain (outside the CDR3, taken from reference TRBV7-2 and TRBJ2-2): GAGVSQSPSNKVTEKGKDVELRCDPISGHTALYWYRQSLGQGLEFLIYFQGNSAPDKSGLPSDRFSAERTGGSVSTLTIQRTQQEDSAVYLCASSLVAGGTGELFFGEGSRLTVL.

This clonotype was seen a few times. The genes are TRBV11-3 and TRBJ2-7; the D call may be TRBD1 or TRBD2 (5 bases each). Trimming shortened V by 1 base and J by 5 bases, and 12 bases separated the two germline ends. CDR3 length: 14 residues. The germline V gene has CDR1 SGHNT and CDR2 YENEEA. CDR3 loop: CASSLAMGDHEQYF. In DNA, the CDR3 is TGTGCCAGCAGCTTAGCTATGGGGGACCACGAGCAGTACTTC.

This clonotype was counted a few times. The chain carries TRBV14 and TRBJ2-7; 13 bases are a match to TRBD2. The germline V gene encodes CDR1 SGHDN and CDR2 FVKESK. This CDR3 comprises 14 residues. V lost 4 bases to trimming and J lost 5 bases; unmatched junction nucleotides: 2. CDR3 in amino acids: CASSRGLAGNEQYF. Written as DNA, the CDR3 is TGTGCCAGCAGCCGGGGACTAGCGGGGAACGAGCAGTACTTC.

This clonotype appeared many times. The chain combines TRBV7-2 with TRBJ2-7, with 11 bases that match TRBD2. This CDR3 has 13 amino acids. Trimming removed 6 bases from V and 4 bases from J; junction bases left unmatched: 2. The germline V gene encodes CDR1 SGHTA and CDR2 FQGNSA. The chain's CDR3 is CASRRTSGYEQYF. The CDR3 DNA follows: TGTGCCAGCAGACGGACTAGCGGGTACGAGCAGTACTTC.

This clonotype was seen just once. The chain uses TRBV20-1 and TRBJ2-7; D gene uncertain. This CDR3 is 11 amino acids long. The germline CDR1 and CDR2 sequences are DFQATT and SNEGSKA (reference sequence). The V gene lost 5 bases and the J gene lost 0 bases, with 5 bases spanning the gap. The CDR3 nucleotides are TGCAGTGCTGGGGACTCCTACGAGCAGTACTTC. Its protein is CSAGDSYEQYF.

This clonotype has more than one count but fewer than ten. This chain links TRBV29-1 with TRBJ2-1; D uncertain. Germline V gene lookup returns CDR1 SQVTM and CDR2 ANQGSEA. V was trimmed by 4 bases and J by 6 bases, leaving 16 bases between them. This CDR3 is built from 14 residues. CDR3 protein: CSVVRPQRLNEQFF. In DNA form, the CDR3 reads TGCAGCGTTGTTAGGCCCCAGCGCCTCAATGAGCAGTTCTTC.

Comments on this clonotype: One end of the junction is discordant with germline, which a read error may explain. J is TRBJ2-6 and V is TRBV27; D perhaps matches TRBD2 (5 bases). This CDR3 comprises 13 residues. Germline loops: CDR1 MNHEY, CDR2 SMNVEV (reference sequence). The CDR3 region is CANSRGGANVLTF. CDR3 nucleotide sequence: TGTGCCAACAGTCGGGGTGGGGCCAACGTCCTGACTTTC.

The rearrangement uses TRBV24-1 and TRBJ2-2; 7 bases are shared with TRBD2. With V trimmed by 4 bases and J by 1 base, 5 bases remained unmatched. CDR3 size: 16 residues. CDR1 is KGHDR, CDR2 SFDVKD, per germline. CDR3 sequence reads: CATSDPGLGNTGELFF. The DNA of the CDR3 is TGTGCCACCAGTGACCCTGGACTAGGGAACACCGGGGAGCTGTTTTTT.

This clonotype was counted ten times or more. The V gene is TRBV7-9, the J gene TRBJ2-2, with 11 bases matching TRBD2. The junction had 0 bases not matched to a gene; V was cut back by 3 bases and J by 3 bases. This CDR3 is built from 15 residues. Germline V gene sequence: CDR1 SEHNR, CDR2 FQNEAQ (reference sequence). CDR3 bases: TGTGCCAGCAGCTTTAGCGGGAGGGACACCGGGGAGCTGTTTTTT. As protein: CASSFSGRDTGELFF.

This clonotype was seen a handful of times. CDR3 nucleotide sequence: TGTGCCAGCAGTCCCCTGACAGGGGGCGACCCAGATACGCAGTATTTT. Translated: CASSPLTGGDPDTQYF. J is TRBJ2-3 and V is TRBV28, with 10 bases identical to TRBD1. CDR1 and CDR2 (germline): MDHEN, SYDVKM. There are 16 residues in the CDR3. Germline trimming cut 5 bases from V and 4 bases from J; bases unmatched to any gene: 9.

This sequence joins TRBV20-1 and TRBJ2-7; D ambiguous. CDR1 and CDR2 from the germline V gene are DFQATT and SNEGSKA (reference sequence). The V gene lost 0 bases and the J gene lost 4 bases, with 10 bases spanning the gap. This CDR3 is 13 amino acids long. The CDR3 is CSAREWTKYEQYF. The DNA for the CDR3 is TGCAGTGCTAGAGAGTGGACCAAATACGAGCAGTACTTC.

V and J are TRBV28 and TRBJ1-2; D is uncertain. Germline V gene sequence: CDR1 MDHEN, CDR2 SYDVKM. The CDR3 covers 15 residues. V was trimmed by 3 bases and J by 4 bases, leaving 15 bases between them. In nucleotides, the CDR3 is TGTGCCAGCAGTTTTTCCGGGGTGACGGGCTATGGCTACACCTTC. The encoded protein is CASSFSGVTGYGYTF.

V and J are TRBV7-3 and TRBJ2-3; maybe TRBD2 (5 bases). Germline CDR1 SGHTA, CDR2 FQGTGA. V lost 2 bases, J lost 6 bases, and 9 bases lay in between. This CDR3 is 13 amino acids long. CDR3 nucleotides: TGTGCCAGCAGCTTACGGGAAGGGGATACGCAGTATTTT. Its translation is CASSLREGDTQYF.

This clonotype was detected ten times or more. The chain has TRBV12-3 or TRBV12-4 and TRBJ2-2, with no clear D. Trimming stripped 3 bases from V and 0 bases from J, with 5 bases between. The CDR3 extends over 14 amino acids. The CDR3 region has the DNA TGTGCCAGCAGTTTGGGTACGAACACCGGGGAGCTGTTTTTT. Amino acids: CASSLGTNTGELFF.

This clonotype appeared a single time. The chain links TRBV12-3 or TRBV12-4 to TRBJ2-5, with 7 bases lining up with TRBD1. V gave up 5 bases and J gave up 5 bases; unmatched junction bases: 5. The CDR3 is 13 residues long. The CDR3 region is CASSTTGAETQYF. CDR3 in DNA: TGTGCCAGCAGTACCACAGGGGCCGAGACCCAGTACTTC.

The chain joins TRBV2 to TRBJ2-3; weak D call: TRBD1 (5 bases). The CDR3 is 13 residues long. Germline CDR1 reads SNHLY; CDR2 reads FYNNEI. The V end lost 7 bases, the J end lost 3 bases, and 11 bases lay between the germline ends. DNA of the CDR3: TGTGCCAGCACTAGGGGTGGGACAGATACGCAGTATTTT. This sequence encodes CASTRGGTDTQYF.